One sample yielded the 23 T cell receptor beta chains listed below, sequenced in a study of blood T cells in healthy people across ages. Sample-barcoded 5' priming and a J-beta primer mix drove a second PCR of about 6 to 12 cycles. TCRdb re-derived calls from the 5' RACE reads in MiXCR, one entry per CDR3 protein. This sample has about 1.7 million distinct CDR3 sequences, with roughly 30% found just once. Sequenced: blood. These receptors all come from a young woman in good health.

The gene calls are TRBV10-3 and TRBJ1-2; TRBD1 might be the D (6 bases). The CDR3 contains 15 residues. The V gene's germline CDR1 is ENHRY and CDR2 SYGVKD. V was cut by 0 bases and J by 3 bases, with 11 bases left in between. CDR3 region: CAISESQGRDYGYTF. CDR3 DNA sequence: TGTGCCATCAGTGAGTCGCAGGGGCGAGACTATGGCTACACCTTC.

This chain links TRBV15 with TRBJ1-2; 11 positions match TRBD1. The CDR3 covers 16 residues. Germline V gene data show CDR1 as LNHNV and CDR2 as YYDKDF (reference sequence). Trimming took 1 base from V and 4 from J; bases not matched to a gene: 5. The CDR3 loop reads CATSRGRDRGAYGYTF. The CDR3 nucleotides are TGTGCCACCAGCAGAGGCCGGGACAGGGGGGCCTATGGCTACACCTTC.

The gene calls are TRBV12-3 or TRBV12-4 and TRBJ1-2, with TRBD1 matching 9 bases. Trimming cost V 6 bases and J 1 base; bases outside gene matches: 12. This CDR3 comprises 17 residues. The CDR3 protein is CASSFGQGQGFNYGYTF. CDR3 in DNA: TGTGCCAGCAGCTTCGGACAGGGGCAGGGATTTAACTATGGCTACACCTTC.

The chain uses TRBV5-1 and TRBJ1-1; the D gene is possibly TRBD1 (6 bases). The CDR3 spans 16 residues. Germline lookup yields CDR1 SGHRS and CDR2 YFSETQ. V lost 4 bases, J lost 0 bases, and 16 bases lay in between. The CDR3 sequence: CASSPTTGSMNTEAFF. The CDR3 coding sequence is TGCGCCAGCAGCCCCACGACAGGCTCGATGAACACTGAAGCTTTCTTT.

This clonotype has a handful of counts. The chain links TRBV6-6 to TRBJ2-3; unclear D gene. The germline V gene has CDR1 MNHNY and CDR2 SVGAGI (reference sequence). Trimming shortened V by 6 bases and J by 1 base, and 8 bases separated the two germline ends. CDR3 size: 13 residues. The CDR3 region has the DNA TGTGCCAGCAGGCTCGGCGGCACAGATACGCAGTATTTT. It codes for CASRLGGTDTQYF.

To note about this clonotype: This may arise from a read error, as a much more abundant clone is one base away. The chain is built from TRBV5-1 and TRBJ2-1, with D uncertain. Trimming shortened V by 2 bases and J by 13 bases, and 22 bases separated the two germline ends. The CDR3 sequence is 15 residues long. The V gene's germline CDR1 is SGHRS and CDR2 YFSETQ. CDR3 in amino acids: CASSFQYNVEKTQFF. CDR3 sequence (DNA): TGCGCCAGCAGCTTTCAGTACAACGTAGAGAAGACCCAGTTCTTC.

A remark on this clonotype: The junction differs from germline at one of its ends, possibly a read error. Here the CDR3 DNA reads TGCGCCAGCACCGTCATCGGTGGAGAGACCCAGAACTTC. Encoded protein: CASTVIGGETQNF. V usage is TRBV5-1 and J usage is TRBJ2-5; D uncertain. Germline V gene sequence: CDR1 SGHRS, CDR2 YFSETQ. The CDR3 is 13 residues long.

This clonotype was seen ten or more times. This rearrangement joins TRBV5-1 to TRBJ1-2; TRBD1 aligns across 9 bases. This CDR3 spans 15 amino acids. Trimming at V came to 3 bases and at J to 6 bases, leaving 9 bases not matched to a gene. Germline values: CDR1 SGHRS, CDR2 YFSETQ. CDR3 sequence: CASSSPGQGKDGYTF. As DNA, the CDR3 is TGCGCCAGCAGCTCCCCAGGACAGGGGAAAGATGGCTACACCTTC.

The gene calls are TRBV12-3 or TRBV12-4 and TRBJ2-3; 10 nucleotides align to TRBD2. The CDR3 is made up of 16 amino acids. J gave up 2 bases and V 3 bases, and 5 bases lay outside the gene matches. CDR3 nucleotides: TGTGCCAGCAGTTTGGCGCTAGCGGGAGACACAGATACGCAGTATTTT. The encoded protein is CASSLALAGDTDTQYF.

The chain recombines TRBV20-1 with TRBJ2-1, with TRBD2 matching 13 bases. The CDR3 loop spans 14 amino acids. The ends lost 6 bases at V and 6 bases at J; junction bases unmatched: 5. Germline V gives CDR1 DFQATT, CDR2 SNEGSKA (reference sequence). CDR3 coding DNA: TGCAGTGCAAGGGGACTAGCGGGGCCCAATGAGCAGTTCTTC. Amino acid sequence: CSARGLAGPNEQFF.

The chain uses TRBV4-3 and TRBJ2-2; no clear D. The CDR3 covers 18 residues. V lost 0 bases, J lost 1 base, and 15 bases lay in between. Germline loops: CDR1 LGHNA, CDR2 YSLEER. The CDR3 DNA is TGCGCCAGCAGCCAAGATCTCGCCGCGCCGTTGAACACCGGGGAGCTGTTTTTT. Its translation is CASSQDLAAPLNTGELFF.

This clonotype showed up just a few times. The chain recombines TRBV7-2 with TRBJ2-2, with D possibly matching TRBD2 (5 bases). Trimming took off 3 bases at V and 1 base at J, with 12 bases between the two ends. Per germline, CDR1 SGHTA and CDR2 FQGNSA. The CDR3 totals 16 residues. CDR3 region: CASSFQLGMNTGELFF. The CDR3 bases are TGTGCCAGCAGCTTTCAACTAGGGATGAACACCGGGGAGCTGTTTTTT.

The sample holds a few counts of this clonotype. The junction does not match germline at one end; this may be a read error. This chain connects TRBV7-3 to TRBJ2-6, with 7 bases identical to TRBD2. This CDR3 comprises 18 residues. In germline, CDR1 is SGHTA, CDR2 FQGTGA. For the CDR3, the DNA is TGTGCCAGCAGTTTAAGCGGGGACCCTTTCTCTGGGGCCAACGTCCTGACTTTC. Translation gives CASSLSGDPFSGANVLTF.

CDR3 amino acids: CASSFLEGQGEAFF. The CDR3 bases are TGTGCCAGCAGCTTTCTCGAAGGACAGGGAGAGGCTTTCTTT. The J gene is TRBJ1-1, the V gene TRBV7-2, with TRBD1 matching 8 bases. The length of the CDR3 is 14 residues. The germline V gene has CDR1 SGHTA and CDR2 FQGNSA. J lost 11 bases, V lost 3 bases, and 11 bases had no gene match. The whole variable domain, remainder taken from reference TRBV7-2 and TRBJ1-1, is GAGVSQSPSNKVTEKGKDVELRCDPISGHTALYWYRQSLGQGLEFLIYFQGNSAPDKSGLPSDRFSAERTGGSVSTLTIQRTQQEDSAVYLCASSFLEGQGEAFFGQGTRLTVV.

This clonotype was picked up a small number of times. Sequence at one end of the junction differs from germline and may be a read error. The CDR3 sequence is CSAGDRGRGIYEQYF. The CDR3 DNA reads as TGCAGTGCTGGAGATAGGGGCAGGGGAATCTACGAGCAGTACTTC. This chain connects TRBV20-1 to TRBJ2-4; weak D call: TRBD1 (6 bases). The DNA end is more similar to TRBJ2-7, so the J call may be wrong. Germline assignment: CDR1 DFQATT and CDR2 SNEGSKA (reference sequence). CDR3 size: 15 residues.

As DNA, the CDR3 is TGTGCCAGCAGCGTAGTCGAGACAGGTGGGGGAGGCACAGATACGCAGTATTTT. As protein: CASSVVETGGGGTDTQYF. The rearrangement links TRBV9 to TRBJ2-3, with D maybe TRBD1 (6 bases). Germline-derived CDR1 and CDR2 are SGDLS and YYNGEE. The CDR3 runs to 18 residues. The germline V and J ends were trimmed by 0 bases and 1 base, with 18 bases remaining between them.

The chain combines TRBV5-1 with TRBJ1-2; no firm D call. The length of the CDR3 is 13 residues. The germline CDR1 and CDR2 sequences are SGHRS and YFSETQ. Trimming took off 0 bases at V and 6 bases at J, with 9 bases between the two ends. This CDR3 is CASSLDGSNGYTF. The CDR3 coding sequence is TGCGCCAGCAGCTTGGATGGATCAAATGGCTACACCTTC.

The table lists this clonotype with a few counts. The chain uses TRBV4-1 and TRBJ1-6, with TRBD1 matching 7 bases. The CDR3 length is 15 residues. Germline V gene lookup returns CDR1 MGHRA and CDR2 YSYEKL. V lost 0 bases, J lost 8 bases, and 4 bases stayed unmatched. Here the CDR3 DNA reads TGCGCCAGCAGCCAAGAGACCACAGGGGATTCACCCCTCCACTTT. Its translation is CASSQETTGDSPLHF.

The J gene is TRBJ1-2, the V gene TRBV7-2; 7 bases are a match to TRBD1. The J segment lost 8 bases and the V segment lost 5 bases, leaving 11 bases of the junction unmatched. The CDR3 totals 14 residues. CDR1 and CDR2 (germline): SGHTA, FQGNSA. The CDR3 reads CASSRIRQGNGYTF. The CDR3 DNA reads as TGTGCCAGCAGCCGAATCCGACAGGGCAACGGCTACACCTTC.

V usage is TRBV6-5 and J usage is TRBJ2-3; 8 positions match TRBD2. This CDR3 has 15 residues. Germline-derived CDR1 and CDR2 are MNHEY and SVGAGI. V gave up 5 bases and J gave up 5 bases; unmatched junction bases: 9. This CDR3 is CASSATGGAVDTQYF. CDR3 in DNA: TGTGCCAGCAGTGCGACGGGGGGGGCGGTAGATACGCAGTATTTT.

The V call is TRBV15, the J call TRBJ2-4; D may be TRBD1 or TRBD2 (5 bases each). Trimming removed 5 bases from V and 13 bases from J, with 15 bases in between. The germline V gene has CDR1 LNHNV and CDR2 YYDKDF (reference sequence). The CDR3 length is 12 residues. In nucleotides, the CDR3 is TGTGCCACCAGCGAGGGGAACTTGGAGCAGTACTTC. This encodes CATSEGNLEQYF.

This clonotype was counted ten times or more. The chain couples TRBV24-1 to TRBJ2-1; D call uncertain. Per germline, CDR1 KGHDR and CDR2 SFDVKD. CDR3 length: 11 amino acids. The germline V and J ends were trimmed by 7 bases and 6 bases, with 6 bases remaining between them. The CDR3 loop reads CATSERNEQFF. The CDR3 DNA is TGTGCCACCAGCGAGCGCAATGAGCAGTTCTTC.

The chain joins TRBV5-6 to TRBJ1-6; TRBD1 might be the D (5 bases). Germline CDR1 is SGHDT and CDR2 is YYEEEE. CDR3 size: 16 residues. The V gene lost 2 bases and the J gene lost 7 bases, with 16 bases spanning the gap. CDR3 sequence reads: CASSLAGPGGNSPLHF. The CDR3 bases are TGTGCCAGCAGCTTAGCTGGCCCCGGGGGGAATTCACCCCTCCACTTT.